This T cell receptor beta chain was captured by sequencing in a study of OX40 agonist ivuxolimab in advanced cancers. This clone was recorded once. Its antigen is unidentified. The germline V gene has CDR1 SGHNT and CDR2 YENEEA. CDR3 length: 15 amino acids. Trimming shortened V by 3 bases and J by 5 bases, and 16 bases separated the two germline ends. Study observations and caveats: Among T cells, CD8+ cells averaged more expanded clones than CD4+ cells. Not determined was the antigen specificity of the expanded peripheral T cells.

The assay was immunoSEQ multiplex PCR, and TCRdb's table has in-frame clones only and misses some. This table holds 20,000 to 25,000 clones, roughly 72% found once. The source of this sequence is an adult with an advanced solid tumor such as melanoma, head and neck, liver or kidney cancer. Sample: CD4+ or CD8+ T cells sorted from blood, taken in a trial of the OX40 agonist ivuxolimab. V usage is TRBV11-3 and J usage is TRBJ2-5; D gene ambiguous. In DNA form, the CDR3 reads TGTGCCAGCAGCTTGGCTTCAACCCGAAGGGAGACCCAGTACTTC. It codes for CASSLASTRRETQYF. The entire variable domain, with the rest obtained from reference TRBV11-3 and TRBJ2-5, is as follows: EAGVVQSPRYKIIEKKQPVAFWCNPISGHNTLYWYLQNLGQGPELLIRYENEEAVDDSQLPKDRFSAERLKGVDSTLKIQPAELGDSAVYLCASSLASTRRETQYFGPGTRLLVL.